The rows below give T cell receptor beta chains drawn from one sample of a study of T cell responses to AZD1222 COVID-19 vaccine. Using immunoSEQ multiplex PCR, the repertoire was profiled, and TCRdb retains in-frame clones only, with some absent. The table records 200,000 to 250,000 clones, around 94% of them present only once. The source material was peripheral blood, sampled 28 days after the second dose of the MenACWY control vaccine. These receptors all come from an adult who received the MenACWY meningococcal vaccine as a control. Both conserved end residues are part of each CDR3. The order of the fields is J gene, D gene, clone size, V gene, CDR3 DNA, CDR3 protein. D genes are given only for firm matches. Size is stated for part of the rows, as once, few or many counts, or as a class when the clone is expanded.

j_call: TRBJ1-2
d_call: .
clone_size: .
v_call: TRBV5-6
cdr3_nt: TGTGCCAGCAGCCCGGGACCAAACTATGGCTACACCTTC
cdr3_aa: CASSPGPNYGYTF

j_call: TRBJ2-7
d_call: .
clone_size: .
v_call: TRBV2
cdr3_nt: TGTGCCAGCACCCGACTGCCCTTTGACGAGCAGTACTTC
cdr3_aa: CASTRLPFDEQYF

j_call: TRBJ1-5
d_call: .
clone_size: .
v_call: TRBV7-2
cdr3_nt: TGTGCCAGCAGCGCGGACTGGGACCCCAATCAGCCCCAGCATTTT
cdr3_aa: CASSADWDPNQPQHF

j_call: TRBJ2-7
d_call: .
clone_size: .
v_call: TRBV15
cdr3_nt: TGTGCCACCAGCAGAGCCGGGAGCCCCTACGAGCAGTACTTC
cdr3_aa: CATSRAGSPYEQYF

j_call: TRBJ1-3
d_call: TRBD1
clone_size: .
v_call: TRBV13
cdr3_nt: TGTGCCAGCAGCGAGGACAGGCCAGCTTCTGGAAACACCATATATTTT
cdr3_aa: CASSEDRPASGNTIYF

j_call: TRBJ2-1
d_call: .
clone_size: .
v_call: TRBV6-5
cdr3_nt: TGTGCCAGCAACCCGAGCGGTTCCTACAATGAGCAGTTCTTC
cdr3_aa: CASNPSGSYNEQFF

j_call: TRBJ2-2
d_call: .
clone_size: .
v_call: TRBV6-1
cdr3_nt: TGTGCCAGCAGTGAAAGGAAAGGGCGGGTCATGGACACCGGGGAGCTGTTTTTT
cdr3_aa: CASSERKGRVMDTGELFF

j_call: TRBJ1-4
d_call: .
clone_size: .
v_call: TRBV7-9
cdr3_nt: TGTGCCACTCAACTGACAGGCGACGACAAAAAACTGTTTTTT
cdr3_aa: CATQLTGDDKKLFF

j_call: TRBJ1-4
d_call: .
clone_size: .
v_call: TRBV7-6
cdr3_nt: TGTGCCAGCAGCTTGATAGAGGGTGGAGGTGAAAAACTGTTTTTT
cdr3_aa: CASSLIEGGGEKLFF

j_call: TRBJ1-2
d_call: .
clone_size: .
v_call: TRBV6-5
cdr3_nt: TGTGCCAGCAGCCCCGGAAGACATGGCTACACCTTC
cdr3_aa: CASSPGRHGYTF

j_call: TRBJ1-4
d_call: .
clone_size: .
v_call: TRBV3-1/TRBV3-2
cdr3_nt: TGTGCCAGCAGCCAAGTCACCCGAGAGGCCCGGGTGGATGAAAAACTGTTTTTT
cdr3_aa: CASSQVTREARVDEKLFF

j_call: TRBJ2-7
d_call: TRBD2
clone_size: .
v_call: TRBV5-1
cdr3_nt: TGCGCCAGCAGCTTGCTCGGGGGAGGGTACGAGCAGTACTTC
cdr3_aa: CASSLLGGGYEQYF

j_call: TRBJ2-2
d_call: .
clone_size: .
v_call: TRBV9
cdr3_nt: TGTGCCAGCGAATATGGGGCCTCGAACACCGGGGAGCTGTTTTTT
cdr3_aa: CASEYGASNTGELFF

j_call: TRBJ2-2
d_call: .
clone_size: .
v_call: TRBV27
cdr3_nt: TGTGCCAGCAGTTATGGGTTGGACACCGGGGAGCTGTTTTTT
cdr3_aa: CASSYGLDTGELFF

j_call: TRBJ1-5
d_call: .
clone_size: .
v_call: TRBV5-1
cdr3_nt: TGCGCCAGCAGCTTGGACCAGGGTCAGCCCCAGCATTTT
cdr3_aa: CASSLDQGQPQHF

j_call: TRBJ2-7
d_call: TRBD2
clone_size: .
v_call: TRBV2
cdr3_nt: TGTGCCAGCAGTCGGGAGGCCTCCTACGAGCAGTACTTC
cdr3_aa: CASSREASYEQYF

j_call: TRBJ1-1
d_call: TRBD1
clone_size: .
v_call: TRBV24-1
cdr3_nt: TGTGCCACCAGTGACCCATGGACAGGGGGTAGGGCTTTCTTT
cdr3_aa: CATSDPWTGGRAFF

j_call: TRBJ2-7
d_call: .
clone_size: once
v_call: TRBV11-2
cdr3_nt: TGTGCCAGCAGCTCTTGGGGGGCGTACGACGAGCAGTACTTC
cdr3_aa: CASSSWGAYDEQYF